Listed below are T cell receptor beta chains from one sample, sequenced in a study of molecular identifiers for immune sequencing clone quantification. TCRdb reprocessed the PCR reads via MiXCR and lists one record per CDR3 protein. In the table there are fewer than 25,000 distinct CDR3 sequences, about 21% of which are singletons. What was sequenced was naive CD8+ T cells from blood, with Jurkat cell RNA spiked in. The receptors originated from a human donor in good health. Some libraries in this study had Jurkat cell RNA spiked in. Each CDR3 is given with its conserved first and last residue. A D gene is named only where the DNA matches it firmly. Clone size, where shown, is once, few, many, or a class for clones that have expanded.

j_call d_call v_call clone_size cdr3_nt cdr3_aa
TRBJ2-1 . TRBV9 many TGTGCCAGCAGCGGGGACTCGGAGCAGTTCTTC CASSGDSEQFF
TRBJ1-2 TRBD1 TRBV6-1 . TGTGCCAGCGGATGGACAGGGTTGAACTATGGCTACACCTTC CASGWTGLNYGYTF
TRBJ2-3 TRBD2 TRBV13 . TGTGCCACCGGGGGACTAGCGAGATACACAGATACGCAGTATTTT CATGGLARYTDTQYF
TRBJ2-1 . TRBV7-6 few TGTGCCAGCAGCTTATTGCTAGTCGATGAGCAGTTCTTC CASSLLLVDEQFF
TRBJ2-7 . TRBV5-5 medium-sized TGTGCCACCAAGCAGGGTATTACGGAAGAGCAGTACTTC CATKQGITEEQYF
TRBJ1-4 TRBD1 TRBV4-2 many TGTGCCAGCAGCCGGACAGGGGCCGCAACTAATGAAAAACTGTTTTTT CASSRTGAATNEKLFF
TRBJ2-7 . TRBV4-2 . TGTGCCAGCAGCCAAGAAGTCGGGGCTAGCTCCTACGAGCAGTACTTC CASSQEVGASSYEQYF
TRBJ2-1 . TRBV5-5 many TGTGCCAGCAGCTTGAATGGGCGGAGTGAGCAGTTCTTC CASSLNGRSEQFF
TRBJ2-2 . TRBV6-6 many TGTGCCAGCAGTTCCGTCGAAGAGGCCGGGGAGCTGTTTTTT CASSSVEEAGELFF
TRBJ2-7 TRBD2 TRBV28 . TGTGCCAGCGCCCCTAGCGGGAGGCCGGACGAGCAGTACTTC CASAPSGRPDEQYF
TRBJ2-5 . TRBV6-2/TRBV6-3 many TGTGCCAGCAGTTACGACATTGCCCGGGGTCAAGAGACCCAGTACTTC CASSYDIARGQETQYF
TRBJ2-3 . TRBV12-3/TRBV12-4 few TGTGCCAGCAGCGTGACAGGCACCACAGATACGCAGTATTTT CASSVTGTTDTQYF
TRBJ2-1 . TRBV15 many TGTGCCACCAGTGCGACAGCCTACAATGAGCAGTTCTTC CATSATAYNEQFF
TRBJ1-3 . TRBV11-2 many TGTGCCAGCAGGGTAGGAAACACCATATATTTT CASRVGNTIYF
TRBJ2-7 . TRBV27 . TGTGCCAGCAGCCTTAGCTACGGTCACTACGAGCAGTACTTC CASSLSYGHYEQYF
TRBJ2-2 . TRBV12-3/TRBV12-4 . TGTGCCAGCAGTTTGCTCCACTGGGAGTTGGACACCGGGGAGCTGTTTTTT CASSLLHWELDTGELFF
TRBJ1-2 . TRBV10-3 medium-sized TGTGCCATCAGTGAGTCCCGAATCAGGGTATTCGGTGGCTACACCTTC CAISESRIRVFGGYTF
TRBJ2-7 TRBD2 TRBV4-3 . TGCGCCAGCAGCCCGGCTGCTGCGGGAGGACCCTACGAGCAGTACTTC CASSPAAAGGPYEQYF
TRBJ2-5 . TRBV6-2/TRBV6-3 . TGTGCCAACAGTCAAACCGCAGGGTTGGAGACCCAGTACTTC CANSQTAGLETQYF
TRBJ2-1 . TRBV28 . TGTGCCAGCAGTTTGGGGACACCCTCCTACAATGAGCAGTTCTTC CASSLGTPSYNEQFF
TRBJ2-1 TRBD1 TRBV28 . TGTGCCAGCAGTACCGGACAGGGTGGCAATGAGCAGTTCTTC CASSTGQGGNEQFF
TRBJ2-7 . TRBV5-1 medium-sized TGCGCCAGCAGCTTGTCAGGGTTAAGCTCCTACGAGCAGTACTTC CASSLSGLSSYEQYF
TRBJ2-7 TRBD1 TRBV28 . TGTGCCAGCAGTCCCGGGACAGGGATCTACGAGCAGTACTTC CASSPGTGIYEQYF
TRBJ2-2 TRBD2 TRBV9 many TGTGCCAGCAGCGGCGGGAGCCCTACCGGGGAGCTGTTTTTT CASSGGSPTGELFF
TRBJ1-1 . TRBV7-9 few TGTGCCAGCAGGTCGACCTCAAACACTGAAGCTTTCTTT CASRSTSNTEAFF
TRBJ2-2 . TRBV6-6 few TGTGCCAGCAGTTACGGGGTTGGGTTTAACACCGGGGAGCTGTTTTTT CASSYGVGFNTGELFF
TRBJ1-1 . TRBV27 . TGTGCCAGCAGTCCGGGACGGGGGGTCCTAGTAGCTTTCTTT CASSPGRGVLVAFF
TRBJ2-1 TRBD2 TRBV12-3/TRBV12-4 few TGTGCCAGCAGTTTACGCGGGAGGGCCTACAATGAGCAGTTCTTC CASSLRGRAYNEQFF
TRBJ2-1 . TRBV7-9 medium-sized TGTGCCAGCAGCTTCCGGGAGCTGAAGAATGAGCAGTTCTTC CASSFRELKNEQFF
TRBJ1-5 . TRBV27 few TGTGCCAGCAGTCTTCGGAGCAATCAGCCCCAGCATTTT CASSLRSNQPQHF
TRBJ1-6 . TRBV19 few TGTGCCGCCCGATTCGCGGGGACCCTCCACTTT CAARFAGTLHF
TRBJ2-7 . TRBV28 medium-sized TGTGCCAGCAGTTTCTCCTACGAGCAGTACTTC CASSFSYEQYF
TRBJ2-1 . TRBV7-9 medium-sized TGTGCTGGGCGTGGGAGCTACAATGAGCAGTTCTTC CAGRGSYNEQFF
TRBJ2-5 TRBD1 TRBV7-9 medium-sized TGTGCCAGCAGCTCCACCGGGACAGGGATGGAGACCCAGTACTTC CASSSTGTGMETQYF
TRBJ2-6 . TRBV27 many TGTGCCAGCCTGGGGGTGGACAGTTTCTCTGGGGCCAACGTCCTGACTTTC CASLGVDSFSGANVLTF
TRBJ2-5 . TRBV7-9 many TGTGCCAGCAGCGCGGACAGCCAAGAGACCCAGTACTTC CASSADSQETQYF
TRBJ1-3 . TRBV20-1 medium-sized TGCAGTGCTAGAGATTTGAAGGGAGGGGGCTCTGGAAACACCATATATTTT CSARDLKGGGSGNTIYF
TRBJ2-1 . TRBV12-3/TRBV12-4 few TGTGTCAATGGTGGCGGGTCCTACAATGAGCAGTTCTTC CVNGGGSYNEQFF
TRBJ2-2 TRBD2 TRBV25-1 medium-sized TGTGCCAGCAGTGGCCCGACTAGCGGGAGGGCCCCCGGGGAGCTGTTTTTT CASSGPTSGRAPGELFF
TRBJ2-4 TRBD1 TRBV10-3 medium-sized TGTGCCATCAGTGAGATCCAGGGGGTGGGCATTCAGTACTTC CAISEIQGVGIQYF
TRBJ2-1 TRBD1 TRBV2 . TGTGCCAGCAGTGAAAGGGCGGGACAGGGTCAAAGTGGTGAGCAGTTCTTC CASSERAGQGQSGEQFF
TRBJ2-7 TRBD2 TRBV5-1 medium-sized TGCGCCAGCAGCGTCGCCCTCGCTAGCGGGAGTTACGAGCAGTACTTC CASSVALASGSYEQYF
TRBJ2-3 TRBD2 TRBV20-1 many TGCAGTGCTGGACTAGCGGGAGTGTATACGCAGTATTTT CSAGLAGVYTQYF
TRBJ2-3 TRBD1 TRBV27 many TGTGCCAGCGGACAGGGCGGGACGCAGTATTTT CASGQGGTQYF
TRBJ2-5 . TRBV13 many TGTGCCAGCAGCTTAGAGCGAGAAGAGACCCAGTACTTC CASSLEREETQYF
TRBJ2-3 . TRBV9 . TGTGCCAGCAGCGATCAGGGGAGCACAGATACGCAGTATTTT CASSDQGSTDTQYF
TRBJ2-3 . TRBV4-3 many TGCGCCAGCAGCCGACGATTCACCCTCGCCGAGCAGTATTTT CASSRRFTLAEQYF
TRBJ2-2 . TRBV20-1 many TGCAGTGCTAGTAGCAGGCCGAACACCGGGGAGCTGTTTTTT CSASSRPNTGELFF
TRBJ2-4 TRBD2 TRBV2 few TGTGCCAGCAGTTGGGCTCTAGCGGGCAAAAACATTCAGTACTTC CASSWALAGKNIQYF